This TCR beta chain emerged from a study of lymphopenia after photon versus proton radiotherapy. Notes on the study in general: In patients who died, overall survival fell as post-nadir TCR diversity dropped more.

Notes on this clone: The antigen is not known.

Here immunoSEQ multiplex PCR was the method, and the copy in TCRdb shows in-frame clones only, minus some. The sample has tens of thousands of clones; approximately 84% are singletons. The CDR3 consists of 15 residues. V lost 0 bases and J lost 3, with 9 bases in between. Looked up from germline, CDR1 is LNHDA and CDR2 is SQIVND (reference sequence). Sample: peripheral blood, taken from a patient treated with proton-based radiotherapy. The rearrangement links TRBV19 to TRBJ2-1, with TRBD2 as a possible D gene (6 bases). This clonotype was sampled from a man aged 55 to 70 with pancreatic cancer. CDR3 nucleotide sequence: TGTGCCAGTAGTATAGAGCTGGGAGGCTACAATGAGCAGTTCTTC. As protein: CASSIELGGYNEQFF.